Below are 9 T cell receptor beta chains sequenced from a single sample in a study of cytomegalovirus exposure and HLA in healthy donors. Sequencing was performed with immunoSEQ multiplex PCR; in TCRdb, only in-frame clones are kept and a portion is missing. Of roughly 120,000 clones in the sample, about 91% were seen once. The sample comprised PBMCs. Source of these receptors: a man in his late teens or twenties in good health and CMV-seronegative.

V gene TRBV30 combines with J gene TRBJ1-4; no reliable D call. V was clipped by 2 bases and J by 6 bases, with 10 bases between them. From germline, CDR1 is GTSNPN and CDR2 SVGIG (reference sequence). The CDR3 spans 13 residues. CDR3: CAWSLGLHEKLFF. The DNA of the CDR3 is TGTGCCTGGAGTCTCGGGTTACATGAAAAACTGTTTTTT.

CDR3 residues: CASSVQGFRGNTIYF. CDR3 sequence (DNA): TGTGCCAGCAGCGTACAGGGCTTTCGGGGAAACACCATATATTTT. This chain connects TRBV7-9 to TRBJ1-3; D might be TRBD1 (6 bases). The germline V and J ends were trimmed by 5 bases and 4 bases, with 15 bases remaining between them. Germline V gene lookup returns CDR1 SEHNR and CDR2 FQNEAQ (reference sequence). CDR3 size: 15 residues. Using reference TRBV7-9 and TRBJ1-3 for the parts outside the CDR3, the full variable domain is DTGVSQNPRHKITKRGQNVTFRCDPISEHNRLYWYRQTLGQGPEFLTYFQNEAQLEKSRLLSDRFSAERPKGSFSTLEIQRTEQGDSAMYLCASSVQGFRGNTIYFGEGSWLTVV.

The chain couples TRBV10-3 to TRBJ1-5; 8 bases align to TRBD1. From germline, CDR1 is ENHRY and CDR2 SYGVKD. Trimming took 0 bases from V and 2 from J; bases not matched to a gene: 6. The CDR3 extends over 17 amino acids. Here the CDR3 DNA reads TGTGCCATCAGTGAGTCAGGACAGGGACGGGGCAATCAGCCCCAGCATTTT. Residues: CAISESGQGRGNQPQHF.

This chain joins TRBV11-3 and TRBJ2-7, with a tentative D call TRBD2 (5 bases). Germline assignment: CDR1 SGHNT and CDR2 YENEEA. The CDR3 totals 15 residues. V lost 2 bases and J lost 4, with 15 bases in between. DNA of the CDR3: TGTGCCAGCAGCTTACTGTCGGGGAGAAGTTACGAGCAGTACTTC. This translates into CASSLLSGRSYEQYF.

The CDR3 DNA reads as TGTGCCAGCAGCTTACTAGTCGGCGCAGGGAGGTACGAGCAGTACTTC. This sequence encodes CASSLLVGAGRYEQYF. The rearrangement uses TRBV7-8 and TRBJ2-7; D is possibly TRBD2 (6 bases). Looked up from germline, CDR1 is SGHVS and CDR2 is FQNEAQ. This CDR3 is built from 16 residues. V gave up 2 bases and J gave up 4 bases, with 18 bases separating them.

This sequence joins TRBV5-1 and TRBJ2-2; D is unresolved. V was shortened by 0 bases and J by 4 bases, with 10 bases between the two germline ends. CDR1 and CDR2 from the germline V gene are SGHRS and YFSETQ. This CDR3 comprises 15 residues. CDR3 in DNA: TGCGCCAGCAGCTTGGTAGCCGCCAGCACCGGGGAGCTGTTTTTT. It yields the protein CASSLVAASTGELFF.

The rearrangement links TRBV5-1 to TRBJ2-3, with TRBD1 matching over 8 bases. This CDR3 has 15 amino acids. J gave up 0 bases and V 0 bases, and 0 bases lay outside the gene matches. Germline lookup yields CDR1 SGHRS and CDR2 YFSETQ. The CDR3 reads CASSLGQGSTDTQYF. CDR3 coding DNA: TGCGCCAGCAGCTTGGGACAGGGGAGCACAGATACGCAGTATTTT.

The gene calls are TRBV29-1 and TRBJ2-3; the D is unclear. The ends were cut back, 0 bases at V and 0 bases at J, with 10 bases in the middle. This CDR3 comprises 15 residues. Germline-derived CDR1 and CDR2 are SQVTM and ANQGSEA. The CDR3 spells CSVEDGQISTDTQYF. The CDR3 nucleotides are TGCAGCGTTGAAGATGGGCAAATAAGCACAGATACGCAGTATTTT.

This chain uses TRBV27 with TRBJ2-2, with D tentatively TRBD1 (5 bases). Germline-derived CDR1 and CDR2 are MNHEY and SMNVEV (reference sequence). Trimming shortened V by 2 bases and J by 6 bases, and 10 bases separated the two germline ends. The CDR3 is 14 amino acids. CDR3 nucleotide sequence: TGTGCCAGCAGTTTAACTCGGACATCCGGGGAGCTGTTTTTT. Protein sequence: CASSLTRTSGELFF.